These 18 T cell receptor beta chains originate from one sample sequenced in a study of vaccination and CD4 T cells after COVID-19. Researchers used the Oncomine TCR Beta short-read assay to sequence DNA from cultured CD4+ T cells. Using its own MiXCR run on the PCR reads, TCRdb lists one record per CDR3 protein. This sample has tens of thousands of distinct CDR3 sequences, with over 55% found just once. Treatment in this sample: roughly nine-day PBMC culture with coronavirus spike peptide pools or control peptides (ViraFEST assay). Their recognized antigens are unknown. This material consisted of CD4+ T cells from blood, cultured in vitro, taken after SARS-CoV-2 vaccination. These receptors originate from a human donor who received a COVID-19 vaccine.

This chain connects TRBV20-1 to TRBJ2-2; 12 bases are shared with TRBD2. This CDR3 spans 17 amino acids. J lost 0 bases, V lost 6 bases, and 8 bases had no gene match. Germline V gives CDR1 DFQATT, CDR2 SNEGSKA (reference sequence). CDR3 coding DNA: TGCAGTGCGGAGAGACTAGCGGGGGACGCGAACACCGGGGAGCTGTTTTTT. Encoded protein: CSAERLAGDANTGELFF.

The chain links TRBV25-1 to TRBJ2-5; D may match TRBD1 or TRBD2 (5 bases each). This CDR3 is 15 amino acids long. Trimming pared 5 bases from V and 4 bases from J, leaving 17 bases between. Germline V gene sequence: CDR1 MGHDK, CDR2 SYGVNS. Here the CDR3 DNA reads TGTGCCAGCAGTCCTTCCGAGGGGAGCGGAGAGACCCAGTACTTC. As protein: CASSPSEGSGETQYF.

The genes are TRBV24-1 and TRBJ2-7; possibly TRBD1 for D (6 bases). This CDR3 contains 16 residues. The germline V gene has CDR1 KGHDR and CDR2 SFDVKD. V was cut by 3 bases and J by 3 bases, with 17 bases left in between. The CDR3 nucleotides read TGTGCCACCAGTGATGGTACGGGACACGGAGGCTACGAGCAGTACTTC. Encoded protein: CATSDGTGHGGYEQYF.

The CDR3 region has the DNA TGTGCCATCAGTGAGGGACAGGGAGACACTGAAGCTTTCTTT. Amino acids: CAISEGQGDTEAFF. The rearrangement uses TRBV10-3 and TRBJ1-1, with 8 bases identical to TRBD1. Germline V gives CDR1 ENHRY, CDR2 SYGVKD. Losses at the gene ends were 2 bases for V and 3 bases for J; bases not matched to a gene: 2. This CDR3 is 14 amino acids long.

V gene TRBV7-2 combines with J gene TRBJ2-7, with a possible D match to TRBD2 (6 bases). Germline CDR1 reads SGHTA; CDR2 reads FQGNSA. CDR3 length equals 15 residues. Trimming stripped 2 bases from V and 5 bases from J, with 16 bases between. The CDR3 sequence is CASSLTGVALDEQYF. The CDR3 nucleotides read TGTGCCAGCAGCTTAACGGGGGTAGCGCTGGACGAGCAGTACTTC.

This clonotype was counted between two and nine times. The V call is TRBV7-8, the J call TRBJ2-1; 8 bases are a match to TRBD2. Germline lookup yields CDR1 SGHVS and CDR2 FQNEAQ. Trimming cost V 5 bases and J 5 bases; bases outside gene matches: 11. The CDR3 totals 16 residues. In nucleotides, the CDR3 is TGTGCCAGCAGCCTGCGGCTCGCGGGGGGACACAATGAGCAGTTCTTC. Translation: CASSLRLAGGHNEQFF.

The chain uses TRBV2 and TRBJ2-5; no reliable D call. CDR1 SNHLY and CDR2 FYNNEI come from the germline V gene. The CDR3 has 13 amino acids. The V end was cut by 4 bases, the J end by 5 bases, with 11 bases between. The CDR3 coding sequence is TGTGCCAGCAGTGGGCGAGCAGAGGAGACCCAGTACTTC. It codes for CASSGRAEETQYF.

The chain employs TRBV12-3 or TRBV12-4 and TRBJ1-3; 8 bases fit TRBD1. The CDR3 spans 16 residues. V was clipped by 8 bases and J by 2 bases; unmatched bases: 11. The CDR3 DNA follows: TGTGCCAGCTGCCGGGACAGGTTAAACGCTGGAAACACCATATATTTT. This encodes CASCRDRLNAGNTIYF.

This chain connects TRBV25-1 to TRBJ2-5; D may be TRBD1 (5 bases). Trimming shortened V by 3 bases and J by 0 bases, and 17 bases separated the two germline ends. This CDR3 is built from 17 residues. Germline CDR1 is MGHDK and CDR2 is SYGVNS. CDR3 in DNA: TGTGCCAGCAGTGATTGGGGTGGGGCAGCTTACCAAGAGACCCAGTACTTC. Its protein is CASSDWGGAAYQETQYF.

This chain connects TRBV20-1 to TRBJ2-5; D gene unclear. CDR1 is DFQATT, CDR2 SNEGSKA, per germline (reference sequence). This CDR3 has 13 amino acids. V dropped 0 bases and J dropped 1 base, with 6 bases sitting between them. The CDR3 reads CSARENSQETQYF. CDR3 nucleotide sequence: TGCAGTGCTAGAGAGAACAGCCAAGAGACCCAGTACTTC.

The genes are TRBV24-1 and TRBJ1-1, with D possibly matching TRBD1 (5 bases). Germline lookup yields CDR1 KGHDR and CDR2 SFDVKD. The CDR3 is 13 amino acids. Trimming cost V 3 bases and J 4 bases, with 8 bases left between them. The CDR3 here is CATSDRGGTEAFF. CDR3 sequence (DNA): TGTGCCACCAGTGATCGGGGGGGCACTGAAGCTTTCTTT.

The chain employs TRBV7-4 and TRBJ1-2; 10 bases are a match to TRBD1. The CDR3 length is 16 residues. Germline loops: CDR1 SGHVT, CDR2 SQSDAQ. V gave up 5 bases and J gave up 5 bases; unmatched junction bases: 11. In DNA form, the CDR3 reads TGTGCCAGCAGCGACCGCGGACAGGGGGTAAAATATGGCTACACCTTC. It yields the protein CASSDRGQGVKYGYTF.

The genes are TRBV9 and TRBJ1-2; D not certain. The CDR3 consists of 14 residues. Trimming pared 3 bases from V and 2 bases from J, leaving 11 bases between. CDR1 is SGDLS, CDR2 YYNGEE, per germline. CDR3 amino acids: CASSELGSNYGYTF. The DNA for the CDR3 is TGTGCCAGCAGCGAACTGGGATCAAACTATGGCTACACCTTC. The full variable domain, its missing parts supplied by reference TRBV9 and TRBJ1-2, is DSGVTQTPKHLITATGQRVTLRCSPRSGDLSVYWYQQSLDQGLQFLIQYYNGEERAKGNILERFSAQQFPDLHSELNLSSLELGDSALYFCASSELGSNYGYTFGSGTRLTVV.

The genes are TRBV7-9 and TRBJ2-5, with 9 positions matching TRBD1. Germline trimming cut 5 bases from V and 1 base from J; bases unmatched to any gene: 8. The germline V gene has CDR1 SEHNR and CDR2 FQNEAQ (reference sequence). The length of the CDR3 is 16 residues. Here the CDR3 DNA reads TGTGCCAGCAGCCGGGGGACAGGGTGGGCCCAAGAGACCCAGTACTTC. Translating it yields CASSRGTGWAQETQYF.

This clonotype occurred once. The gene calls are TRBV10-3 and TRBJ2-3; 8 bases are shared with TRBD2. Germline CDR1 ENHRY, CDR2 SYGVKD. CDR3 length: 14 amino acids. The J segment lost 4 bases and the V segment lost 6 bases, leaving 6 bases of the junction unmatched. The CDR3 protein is CAISPGGAPDTQYF. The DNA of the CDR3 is TGTGCCATCAGCCCCGGGGGGGCCCCAGATACGCAGTATTTT.

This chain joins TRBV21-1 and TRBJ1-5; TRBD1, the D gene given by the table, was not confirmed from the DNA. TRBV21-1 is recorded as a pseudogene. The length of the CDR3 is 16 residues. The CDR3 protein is CASSKAPRVSNQPQHF. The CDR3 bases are TGTGCCAGCAGCAAAGCCCCCCGCGTTAGCAATCAGCCCCAGCATTTT.

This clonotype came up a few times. The CDR3 loop is CSAREGSDYGYTF. Here the CDR3 DNA reads TGCAGTGCTAGAGAGGGTAGTGACTATGGCTACACCTTC. V and J are TRBV20-1 and TRBJ1-2; D gene ambiguous. Trimming cost V 0 bases and J 3 bases, with 8 bases left between them. Germline-derived CDR1 and CDR2 are DFQATT and SNEGSKA (reference sequence). The length of the CDR3 is 13 residues.

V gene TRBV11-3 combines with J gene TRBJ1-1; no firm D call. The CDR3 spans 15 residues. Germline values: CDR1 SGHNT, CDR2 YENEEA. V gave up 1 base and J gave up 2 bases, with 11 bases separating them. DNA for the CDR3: TGTGCCAGCAGCTTAGTTTTTAGGGTAAACACTGAAGCTTTCTTT. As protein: CASSLVFRVNTEAFF. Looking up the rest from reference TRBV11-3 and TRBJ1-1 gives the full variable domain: EAGVVQSPRYKIIEKKQPVAFWCNPISGHNTLYWYLQNLGQGPELLIRYENEEAVDDSQLPKDRFSAERLKGVDSTLKIQPAELGDSAVYLCASSLVFRVNTEAFFGQGTRLTVV.